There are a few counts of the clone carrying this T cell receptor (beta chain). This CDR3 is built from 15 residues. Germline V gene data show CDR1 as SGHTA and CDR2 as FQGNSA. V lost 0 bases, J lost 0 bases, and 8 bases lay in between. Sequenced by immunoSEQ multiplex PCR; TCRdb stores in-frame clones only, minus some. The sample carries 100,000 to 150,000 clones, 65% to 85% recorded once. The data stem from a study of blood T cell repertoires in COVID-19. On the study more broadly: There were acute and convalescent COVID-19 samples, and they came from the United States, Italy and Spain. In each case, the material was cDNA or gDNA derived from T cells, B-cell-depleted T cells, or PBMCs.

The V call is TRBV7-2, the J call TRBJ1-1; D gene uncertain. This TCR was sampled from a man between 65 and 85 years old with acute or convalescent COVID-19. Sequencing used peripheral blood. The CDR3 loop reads CASSLAPSMNTEAFF. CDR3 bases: TGTGCCAGCAGCTTAGCTCCAAGCATGAACACTGAAGCTTTCTTT.